These 21 T cell receptor beta chains were sequenced from one sample in a study of early T cells in non-severe SARS-CoV-2 infection. TCRdb passed the 5' RACE reads through MiXCR, listing each CDR3 protein once. The sample lists 76,000 or so distinct CDR3 sequences, 11% seen once, with 4.7% in the top ten. Material: whole blood. Receptors originate from an adult who was a healthcare worker with PCR-confirmed SARS-CoV-2 infection or an uninfected control (not recorded which).

The rearrangement uses TRBV20-1 and TRBJ1-1, with D unclear. The CDR3 runs 13 residues. Germline V gives CDR1 DFQATT, CDR2 SNEGSKA (reference sequence). V was pared by 0 bases and J by 0 bases, with 5 bases between. The CDR3 bases are TGCAGTGCTAGAGATGGAATGAACACTGAAGCTTTCTTT. Encoded protein: CSARDGMNTEAFF.

Notes on this clonotype: A much larger clonotype is one base distant, so this may be a read error. The chain uses TRBV7-8 and TRBJ1-1; weak D call: TRBD1 (6 bases). Germline V lookup: CDR1 SGHVS, CDR2 FQNEAQ. This CDR3 spans 13 amino acids. The V end was cut by 5 bases, the J end by 4 bases, with 11 bases between. The CDR3 protein is CASSQTGPTEAFF. Here the CDR3 DNA reads TGTGCCAGCAGCCAAACAGGGCCCACTGAAGCTTTCTTT.

This clonotype was detected a few times. The DNA of the CDR3 is TGTGCCAGCAACTCCTACTACGGGGGAAACGAACCCTACGAGCAGTACTTC. It codes for CASNSYYGGNEPYEQYF. The chain combines TRBV5-6 with TRBJ2-7; TRBD2 might be the D (6 bases). The V and J ends lost 6 bases and 2 bases respectively, with 24 bases between them. The CDR3 has 17 amino acids. The germline V gene encodes CDR1 SGHDT and CDR2 YYEEEE.

This clonotype was detected a few times. This chain connects TRBV5-1 to TRBJ1-1, with 7 bases lining up with TRBD1. V lost 4 bases and J lost 4; bases outside the gene matches: 10. Germline values: CDR1 SGHRS, CDR2 YFSETQ. The CDR3 sequence is 15 residues long. In DNA, the CDR3 is TGCGCCAGCAGCCCAAGAGAGGGGGCGGGCACTGAAGCTTTCTTT. This gives the protein CASSPREGAGTEAFF.

The chain joins TRBV19 to TRBJ1-5; tentatively, D is TRBD1 (5 bases). This CDR3 is built from 16 residues. Germline CDR1 is LNHDA and CDR2 is SQIVND (reference sequence). V lost 4 bases to trimming and J lost 2 bases, with 15 bases between them. The CDR3 loop is CASSTRLTGGNQPQHF. DNA of the CDR3: TGTGCCAGTAGTACACGTCTCACGGGGGGCAATCAGCCCCAGCATTTT.

In its sample, this clonotype was seen a few times. The V gene is TRBV18, the J gene TRBJ2-7; 10 bases fit TRBD1. V was pared by 6 bases and J by 6 bases, with 5 bases of the junction left unmatched. Per the germline V gene, CDR1 is KGHSH and CDR2 is LQKENI. The CDR3 covers 13 residues. The chain's CDR3 is CASSQGQGSEQYF. CDR3 coding DNA: TGTGCCAGCTCTCAGGGACAGGGGTCCGAGCAGTACTTC.

The rearrangement links TRBV7-2 to TRBJ1-1; tentative D call: TRBD1 (5 bases). The CDR3 totals 16 residues. The germline V and J ends were trimmed by 2 bases and 1 base, with 14 bases remaining between them. CDR1 SGHTA and CDR2 FQGNSA come from the germline V gene. DNA for the CDR3: TGTGCCAGCAGCTTATCCACGGGCAGGGCGAACACTGAAGCTTTCTTT. Translating it yields CASSLSTGRANTEAFF.

This sequence joins TRBV9 and TRBJ2-5; the D gene is possibly TRBD1 (5 bases). The germline CDR1 and CDR2 sequences are SGDLS and YYNGEE. The CDR3 has 16 amino acids. Deletions cut 6 bases from V and 0 bases from J, with 18 bases between. CDR3 region: CASIMVGRANQETQYF. CDR3 DNA: TGTGCCAGCATAATGGTAGGCAGGGCCAACCAAGAGACCCAGTACTTC.

This clonotype has ten or more counts. CDR3 in amino acids: CASSPLSSGGRDTQYF. DNA of the CDR3: TGTGCCAGCAGCCCCCTCTCGAGCGGGGGAAGAGATACGCAGTATTTT. The chain couples TRBV7-8 to TRBJ2-3, with 8 bases matching TRBD2. This CDR3 contains 16 residues. Germline-derived CDR1 and CDR2 are SGHVS and FQNEAQ. Unmatched junction bases numbered 12, after V lost 5 bases and J lost 5 bases.

The chain uses TRBV3-1 and TRBJ1-6, with D possibly matching TRBD1 (6 bases). This CDR3 region has 15 residues. Germline CDR1 and CDR2: LGHDT and YNNKEL (reference sequence). The ends were cut back, 4 bases at V and 5 bases at J, with 12 bases in the middle. The CDR3 DNA reads TGTGCCAGCAGCCTCCTAGGGGGGGATAATTCACCCCTCCACTTT. It is translated as CASSLLGGDNSPLHF.

This clonotype appeared many times. The chain employs TRBV7-6 and TRBJ2-3, with 7 bases fitting TRBD1. Germline-derived CDR1 and CDR2 are SGHVS and FNYEAQ. The CDR3 spans 16 residues. The V segment lost 1 base and the J segment 0 bases; nucleotides outside the gene matches: 4. Written as DNA, the CDR3 is TGTGCCAGCAGCTTAGGGGACAGTCCTAGCACAGATACGCAGTATTTT. It translates to CASSLGDSPSTDTQYF.

There are many counts of this clonotype. The chain is built from TRBV11-1 and TRBJ2-3; TRBD2 matches 10 bases. The ends lost 4 bases at V and 3 bases at J; junction bases unmatched: 7. CDR3 length equals 16 residues. The germline V gene encodes CDR1 SGHAT and CDR2 FQDESV (reference sequence). The CDR3 bases are TGTGCCAGCAGCTCGCAGCGGGGGGGCGGAACAGATACGCAGTATTTT. Protein sequence: CASSSQRGGGTDTQYF.

This clonotype came up a few times. The chain recombines TRBV18 with TRBJ2-1, with unresolved D. This CDR3 spans 13 amino acids. V lost 3 bases and J 5 bases, leaving 8 bases between the germline ends. Per germline, CDR1 KGHSH and CDR2 LQKENI. CDR3 amino acids: CASSPMLDNEQFF. The CDR3 nucleotides are TGTGCCAGCTCACCTATGCTGGACAATGAGCAGTTCTTC.

This clonotype showed up just a few times. The rearrangement links TRBV7-9 to TRBJ2-5; D might be TRBD2 (6 bases). The CDR3 has 14 amino acids. Trimming took 0 bases from V and 5 from J, leaving 10 bases between them. CDR1 is SEHNR, CDR2 FQNEAQ, per germline (reference sequence). The CDR3 reads CASSLAIAGETQYF. The CDR3 coding sequence is TGTGCCAGCAGCTTAGCAATCGCGGGGGAGACCCAGTACTTC.

This clonotype was seen ten or more times. This chain connects TRBV25-1 to TRBJ1-2; 10 nucleotides match TRBD1. The CDR3 runs to 14 residues. The ends lost 3 bases at V and 7 bases at J; junction bases unmatched: 5. Germline CDR1 and CDR2: MGHDK and SYGVNS. Here the CDR3 reads CASSETGTGVGYTF. The DNA of the CDR3 is TGTGCCAGCAGTGAGACGGGGACAGGGGTTGGCTACACCTTC.

This clonotype was counted a single time. This may come from a read error, since a much larger clone is one base off. The J gene is TRBJ2-7, the V gene TRBV4-3; tentatively, D is TRBD2 (6 bases). The CDR3 extends over 15 amino acids. Germline CDR1 is LGHNA and CDR2 is YSLEER. CDR3 sequence reads: CASSQDAGNTYKQYF. In nucleotides, the CDR3 is TGCGCCAGCAGCCAAGATGCGGGGAATACCTACAAGCAGTACTTC.

This clonotype was picked up many times. The genes are TRBV20-1 and TRBJ2-5; TRBD1 or TRBD2 may be the D gene (5 bases each). This CDR3 spans 15 amino acids. Trimming removed 2 bases at V and 5 bases at J, with 18 bases between. Looked up from germline, CDR1 is DFQATT and CDR2 is SNEGSKA (reference sequence). The CDR3 DNA sequence: TGCAGTGCTAGAACCCCAGTTGGGGGTTGGGAGACCCAGTACTTC. The encoded protein is CSARTPVGGWETQYF.

The sample holds many counts of this clonotype. V is TRBV27 and J is TRBJ1-2; D is unresolved. V was cut by 5 bases and J by 4 bases, with 11 bases left in between. Germline CDR1 is MNHEY and CDR2 is SMNVEV (reference sequence). This CDR3 is 13 amino acids long. Written as DNA, the CDR3 is TGTGCCAGCAGTGCCACAGCGATCTATGGCTACACCTTC. It codes for CASSATAIYGYTF.

This clonotype has a handful of counts. This chain uses TRBV7-6 with TRBJ2-7; D is undetermined. CDR1 and CDR2 (germline): SGHVS, FNYEAQ. The CDR3 totals 15 residues. V lost 0 bases and J 0 bases, leaving 9 bases between the germline ends. The CDR3 coding sequence is TGTGCCAGCAGCTTAGCGCCAGGTTCCTCCTACGAGCAGTACTTC. It is translated as CASSLAPGSSYEQYF.

This clonotype was counted at least ten times. This CDR3 reads CSVVNRDEDTQYF. The CDR3 DNA sequence: TGCAGCGTTGTAAACAGGGATGAAGATACGCAGTATTTT. The chain recombines TRBV29-1 with TRBJ2-3; D is perhaps TRBD1 (6 bases). CDR3 length: 13 residues. Germline assignment: CDR1 SQVTM and CDR2 ANQGSEA. V dropped 4 bases and J dropped 5 bases, with 13 bases sitting between them.

This clonotype was recorded a few times. The chain links TRBV6-5 to TRBJ2-7; 8 bases map to TRBD2. V lost 2 bases, J lost 9 bases, and 9 bases stayed unmatched. From germline, CDR1 is MNHEY and CDR2 SVGAGI. CDR3 length: 14 amino acids. CDR3 coding DNA: TGTGCCAGCAGTTACGTTGAGGCGGGGGGCCTGCAGTACTTC. Residues: CASSYVEAGGLQYF.